This T cell receptor beta chain derives from a study of cytomegalovirus exposure and HLA in healthy donors. About the study: There were tens of millions of unique TCRs (from HLA-typed donors) in an early data release. Study-wide results and limits: A list of approximately 150 TCR beta chains associated with cytomegalovirus was given. Researchers reported from a later analysis that most CMV-associated TCR beta chains appeared HLA-restricted.

The CDR3 spans 11 residues. Trimming pared 6 bases from V and 9 bases from J, leaving 12 bases between. Germline V CDR1 and CDR2: WSHSY, SAAADI. The sample holds a few counts of this clone. The antigen remains unidentified. Use of 60 Vbeta and 13 Jbeta primers characterized the PCR. Here immunoSEQ multiplex PCR was the method, and the copy in TCRdb shows in-frame clones only, minus some. The sample shows under 200,000 clones, roughly 80% of them seen only once. The sequence was collected from a male donor in good health and CMV-seropositive. The material sequenced was PBMCs. The rearrangement uses TRBV10-2 and TRBJ2-7, with D uncertain. CDR3 loop: CASSGTTTQYF. CDR3 nucleotide sequence: TGCGCCAGCAGCGGCACTACGACGCAGTACTTC.